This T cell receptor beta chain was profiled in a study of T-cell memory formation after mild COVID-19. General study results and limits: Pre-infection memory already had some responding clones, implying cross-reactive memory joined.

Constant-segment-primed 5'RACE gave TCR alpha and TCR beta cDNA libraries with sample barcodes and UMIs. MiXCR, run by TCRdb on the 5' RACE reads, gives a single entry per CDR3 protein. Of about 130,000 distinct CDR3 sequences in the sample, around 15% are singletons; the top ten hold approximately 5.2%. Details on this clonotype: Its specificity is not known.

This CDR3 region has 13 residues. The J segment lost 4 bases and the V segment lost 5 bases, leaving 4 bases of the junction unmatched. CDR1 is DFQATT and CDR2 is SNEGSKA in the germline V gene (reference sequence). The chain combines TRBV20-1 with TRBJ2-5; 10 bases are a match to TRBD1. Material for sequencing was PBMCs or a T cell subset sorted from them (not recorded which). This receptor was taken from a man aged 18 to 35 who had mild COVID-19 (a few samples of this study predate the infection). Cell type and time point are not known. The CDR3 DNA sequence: TGCAGTGCTTTAGACAGGGGGCGAGAGACCCAGTACTTC. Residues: CSALDRGRETQYF.